This T cell receptor (beta chain) is drawn from a study of tumor and adjacent non-tumor tissue in lung cancer. Study as a whole: Aged roughly 30 to 76 years, patients included more than nine men and 4 to 6 women with stage I to III disease.

No cell sorting was done before RNA was extracted from the tissue. The normal lung tissue was taken more than 3 cm from the tumor edge. Chemotherapy-naive patients with new lung cancer underwent thoracic surgery in China, August–late 2014. On this clonotype itself: No antigen is known for it. One end of the junction is discordant with germline, which a read error may explain.

Three rounds of nested PCR, following a modified ARM-PCR protocol, produced the TCRbeta library. TCRdb reanalysed the multiplex PCR reads using MiXCR and keeps one entry per CDR3 protein. The repertoire includes over 80,000 distinct CDR3 sequences, roughly 80% of them detected once, and 30% sits in the top ten. CDR3 size: 15 residues. The germline gives CDR1 SGHAT, CDR2 FQNNGV. Study-wide results and limits: Top 100 clones took a larger repertoire share in normal lung.

This sequence joins TRBV11-2 and TRBJ2-3; 9 bases are a match to TRBD2. Sample: distant non-tumor lung tissue. The sequence was collected from a man in his sixties with small cell lung cancer. As DNA, the CDR3 is TGTGCCGGCAGCCCCTTAGGGACTAGCAGAGATACGCAGTATTTT. Its translation is CAGSPLGTSRDTQYF.